A selection of T cell receptor beta chains follows, all from one sample in a study of T cells in Graves' hyperthyroidism and ophthalmopathy. Each CDR3 protein is one row after TCRdb ran MiXCR on the multiplex PCR reads. The sample includes roughly 380,000 distinct CDR3 sequences, 13% of them seen just once. The sequenced sample consisted of blood. The source is a man younger than 45 with Graves' hyperthyroidism that later progressed to Graves' ophthalmopathy. Each CDR3 is given with its conserved first and last residue. The D gene is left open where the match is weak. Part of the rows lack a size; the others show once, few, many or a class for expanded clones.

V	length	J	size	D	CDR3	DNA
TRBV11-2	15	TRBJ2-7	many	TRBD1	CASSPLGTGAFEQYF	TGTGCCAGCAGTCCGCTGGGGACAGGAGCCTTCGAGCAGTACTTC
TRBV12-3/TRBV12-4	15	TRBJ2-7	many	TRBD2	CASSHGGINPYEQYF	TGTGCCAGCAGCCACGGGGGGATAAACCCCTACGAGCAGTACTTC
TRBV4-2	15	TRBJ2-7	once	TRBD2	CASSQDASGQVKQYF	TGTGCCAGCAGCCAAGATGCTAGCGGCCAGGTGAAGCAGTACTTC
TRBV20-1	13	TRBJ2-5	few	TRBD2	CSASGRGQETQYF	TGCAGTGCCAGCGGGCGGGGGCAAGAGACCCAGTACTTC
TRBV5-8	16	TRBJ2-1	-	-	CASSLAGSSSYNEQFF	TGTGCCAGCAGCTTGGCTGGCAGTAGCTCCTACAATGAGCAGTTCTTC
TRBV28	16	TRBJ1-6	many	TRBD1	CASSGGGTAENSPLHF	TGTGCCAGCAGTGGCGGGGGGACAGCGGAAAATTCACCCCTCCACTTT
TRBV15	15	TRBJ1-5	many	TRBD1	CATSREQGLNQPQHF	TGTGCCACCAGCAGAGAACAGGGGCTAAATCAGCCCCAGCATTTT
TRBV20-1	16	TRBJ2-7	many	-	CSARPIEGTLVYEQYF	TGCAGTGCTAGACCTATCGAGGGGACTCTAGTCTACGAGCAGTACTTC
TRBV7-2	14	TRBJ1-5	-	-	CASTPGAGKQPQHF	TGTGCCAGCACCCCAGGGGCAGGGAAGCAGCCCCAGCATTTT
TRBV7-6	16	TRBJ2-2	many	TRBD2	CASSFAAGANTGELFF	TGTGCCAGCAGCTTTGCGGCGGGGGCGAACACCGGGGAGCTGTTTTTT
TRBV7-2	15	TRBJ2-1	few	-	CASLRWGGGHNEQFF	TGTGCCAGCCTGCGCTGGGGGGGGGGCCACAATGAGCAGTTCTTC
TRBV5-1	15	TRBJ1-2	many	-	CASSFSGTIPYGYTF	TGCGCCAGCAGCTTCTCCGGGACGATCCCCTATGGCTACACCTTC
TRBV3-1	15	TRBJ2-5	many	-	CASSQLLTGRETQYF	TGTGCCAGCAGCCAACTCTTGACAGGGAGGGAGACCCAGTACTTC
TRBV5-5	12	TRBJ2-1	many	-	CASSLFGNEQFF	TGTGCCAGCAGCTTGTTTGGGAATGAGCAGTTCTTC
TRBV28	14	TRBJ2-2	-	-	CASSPSGLTGELFF	TGTGCCAGCAGTCCTTCCGGGCTCACCGGGGAGCTGTTTTTT
TRBV2	13	TRBJ1-2	many	-	CASSPRQSYGYTF	TGTGCCAGCAGTCCGCGACAGAGCTATGGCTACACCTTC
TRBV4-1	17	TRBJ2-4	-	TRBD1	CASSQGRQGRGLGIQYF	TGCGCCAGCAGCCAAGGGAGACAGGGGCGAGGCCTTGGCATTCAGTACTTC
TRBV10-2	21	TRBJ2-5	-	-	CASSESHFSPRGGGPQETQYF	TGCGCCAGCAGTGAGTCTCATTTTTCCCCTCGCGGGGGCGGCCCCCAAGAGACCCAGTACTTC
TRBV2	14	TRBJ1-2	many	-	CASRLGPINYGYTF	TGTGCCAGCAGGCTGGGACCGATTAACTATGGCTACACCTTC
TRBV7-9	14	TRBJ1-2	-	TRBD1	CASSRGTGEYGYTF	TGTGCCAGCAGCCGCGGGACAGGGGAATATGGCTACACCTTC
TRBV28	14	TRBJ2-7	-	TRBD2	CASSLGTRRNEQYF	TGTGCCAGCAGTTTGGGGACTAGGCGCAACGAGCAGTACTTC
TRBV3-1	15	TRBJ1-2	-	TRBD1	CASSQGQGVYYGYTF	TGTGCCAGCAGCCAAGGTCAGGGGGTATACTATGGCTACACCTTC
TRBV6-1	15	TRBJ1-6	few	-	CASRKNRVYNSPLHF	TGTGCCAGCAGGAAAAACAGGGTGTATAATTCACCCCTCCACTTT
TRBV28	14	TRBJ1-6	many	-	CASSLSGHGSPLHF	TGTGCCAGCAGTTTGAGCGGTCACGGTTCACCCCTCCACTTT